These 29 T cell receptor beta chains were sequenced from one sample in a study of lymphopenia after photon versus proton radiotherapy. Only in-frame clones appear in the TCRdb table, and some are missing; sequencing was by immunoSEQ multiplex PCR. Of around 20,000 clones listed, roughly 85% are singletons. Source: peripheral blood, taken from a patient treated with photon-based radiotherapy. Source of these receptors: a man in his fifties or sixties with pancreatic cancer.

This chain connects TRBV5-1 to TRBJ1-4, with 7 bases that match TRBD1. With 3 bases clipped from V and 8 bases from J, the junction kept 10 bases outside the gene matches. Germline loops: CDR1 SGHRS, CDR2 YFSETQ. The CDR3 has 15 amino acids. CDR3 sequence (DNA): TGCGCCAGCAGCTCAGACAGGGTCCGTGGGGAAAAACTGTTTTTT. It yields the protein CASSSDRVRGEKLFF.

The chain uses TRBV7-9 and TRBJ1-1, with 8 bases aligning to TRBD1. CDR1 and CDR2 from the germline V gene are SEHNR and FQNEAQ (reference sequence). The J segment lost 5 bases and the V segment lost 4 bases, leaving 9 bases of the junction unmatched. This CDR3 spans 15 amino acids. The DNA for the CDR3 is TGTGCCAGCAGCTCAAAACCAACAGGGGGAACTGAAGCTTTCTTT. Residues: CASSSKPTGGTEAFF.

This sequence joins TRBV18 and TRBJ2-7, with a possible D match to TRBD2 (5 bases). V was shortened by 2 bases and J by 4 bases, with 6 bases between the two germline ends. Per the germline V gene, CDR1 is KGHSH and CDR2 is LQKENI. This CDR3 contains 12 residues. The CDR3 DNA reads TGTGCCAGCTCACCAGGACTTTACGAGCAGTACTTC. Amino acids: CASSPGLYEQYF. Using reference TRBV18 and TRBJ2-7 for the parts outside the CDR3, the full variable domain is NAGVMQNPRHLVRRRGQEARLRCSPMKGHSHVYWYRQLPEEGLKFMVYLQKENIIDESGMPKERFSAEFPKEGPSILRIQQVVRGDSAAYFCASSPGLYEQYFGPGTRLTVT.

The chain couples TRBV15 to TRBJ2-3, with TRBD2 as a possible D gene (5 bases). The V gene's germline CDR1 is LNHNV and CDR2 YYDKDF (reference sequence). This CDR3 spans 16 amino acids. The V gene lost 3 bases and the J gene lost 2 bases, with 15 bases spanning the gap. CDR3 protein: CATSSSVSGNTDTQYF. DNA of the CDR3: TGTGCCACCAGCAGTTCCGTTTCCGGGAACACAGATACGCAGTATTTT. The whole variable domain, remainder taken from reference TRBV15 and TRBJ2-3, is DAMVIQNPRYQVTQFGKPVTLSCSQTLNHNVMYWYQQKSSQAPKLLFHYYDKDFNNEADTPDNFQSRRPNTSFCFLDIRSPGLGDTAMYLCATSSSVSGNTDTQYFGPGTRLTVL.

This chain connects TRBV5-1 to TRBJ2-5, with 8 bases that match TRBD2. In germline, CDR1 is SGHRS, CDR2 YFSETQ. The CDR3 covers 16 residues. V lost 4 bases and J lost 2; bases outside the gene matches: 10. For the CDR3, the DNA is TGCGCCAGCAGCCGGATCGGGGGGGTCCTTCAAGAGACCCAGTACTTC. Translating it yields CASSRIGGVLQETQYF.

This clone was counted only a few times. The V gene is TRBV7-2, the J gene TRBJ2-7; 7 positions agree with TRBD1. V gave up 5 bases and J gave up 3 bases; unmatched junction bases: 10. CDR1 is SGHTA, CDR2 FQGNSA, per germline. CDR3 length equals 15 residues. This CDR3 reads CASSQGVRSGYEQYF. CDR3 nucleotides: TGTGCCAGCAGCCAGGGGGTCAGGAGCGGCTACGAGCAGTACTTC. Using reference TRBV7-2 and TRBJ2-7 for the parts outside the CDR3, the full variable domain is GAGVSQSPSNKVTEKGKDVELRCDPISGHTALYWYRQSLGQGLEFLIYFQGNSAPDKSGLPSDRFSAERTGGSVSTLTIQRTQQEDSAVYLCASSQGVRSGYEQYFGPGTRLTVT.

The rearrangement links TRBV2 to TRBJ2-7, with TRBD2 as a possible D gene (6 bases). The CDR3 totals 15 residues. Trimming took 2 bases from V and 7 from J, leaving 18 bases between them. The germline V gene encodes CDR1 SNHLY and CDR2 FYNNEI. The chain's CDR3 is CASSERRGSLREQYF. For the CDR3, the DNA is TGTGCCAGCAGTGAACGGCGGGGTAGTTTACGAGAGCAGTACTTC.

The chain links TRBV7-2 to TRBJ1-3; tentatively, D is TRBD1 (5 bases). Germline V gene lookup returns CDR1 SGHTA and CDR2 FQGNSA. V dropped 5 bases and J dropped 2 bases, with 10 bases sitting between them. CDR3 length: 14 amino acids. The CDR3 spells CASSRGDAGNTIYF. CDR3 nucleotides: TGTGCCAGCAGCAGGGGAGACGCTGGAAACACCATATATTTT.

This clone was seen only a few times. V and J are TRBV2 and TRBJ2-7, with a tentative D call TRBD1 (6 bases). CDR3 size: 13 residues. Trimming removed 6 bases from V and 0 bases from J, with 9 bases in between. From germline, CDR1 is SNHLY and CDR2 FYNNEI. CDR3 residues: CASRGAVSYEQYF. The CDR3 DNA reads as TGTGCCAGCAGGGGGGCCGTCTCCTACGAGCAGTACTTC.

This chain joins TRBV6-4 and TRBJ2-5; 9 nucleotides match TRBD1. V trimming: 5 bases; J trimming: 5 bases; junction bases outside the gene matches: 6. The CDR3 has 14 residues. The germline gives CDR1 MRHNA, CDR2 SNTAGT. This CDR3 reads CASSRDRASETQYF. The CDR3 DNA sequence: TGTGCCAGCAGTAGGGACAGGGCATCCGAGACCCAGTACTTC.

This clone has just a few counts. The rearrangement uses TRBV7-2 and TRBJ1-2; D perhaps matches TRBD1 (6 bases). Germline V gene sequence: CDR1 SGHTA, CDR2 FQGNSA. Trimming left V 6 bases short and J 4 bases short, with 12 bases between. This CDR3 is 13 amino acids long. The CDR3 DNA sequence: TGTGCCAGCAGTCCTACAGGGCCCTATGGCTACACCTTC. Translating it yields CASSPTGPYGYTF.

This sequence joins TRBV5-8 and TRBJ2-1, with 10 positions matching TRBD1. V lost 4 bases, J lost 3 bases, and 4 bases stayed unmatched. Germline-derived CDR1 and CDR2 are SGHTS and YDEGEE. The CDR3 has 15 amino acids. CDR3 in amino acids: CASSPRDRGYNEQFF. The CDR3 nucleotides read TGTGCCAGCAGCCCCCGGGACAGGGGCTACAATGAGCAGTTCTTC.

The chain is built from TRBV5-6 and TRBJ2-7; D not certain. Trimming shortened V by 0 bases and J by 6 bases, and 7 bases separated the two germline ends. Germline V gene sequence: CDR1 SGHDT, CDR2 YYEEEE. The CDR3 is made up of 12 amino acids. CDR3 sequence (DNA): TGTGCCAGCAGCTTGGCGACCTTCGAGCAGTACTTC. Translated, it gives CASSLATFEQYF.

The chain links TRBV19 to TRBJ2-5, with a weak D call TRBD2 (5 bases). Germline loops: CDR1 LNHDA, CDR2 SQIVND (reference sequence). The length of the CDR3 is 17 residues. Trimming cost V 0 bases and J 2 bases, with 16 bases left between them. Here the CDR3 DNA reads TGTGCCAGTAGTATAGATGAAACGGGGTCCTTTCAAGAGACCCAGTACTTC. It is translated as CASSIDETGSFQETQYF.

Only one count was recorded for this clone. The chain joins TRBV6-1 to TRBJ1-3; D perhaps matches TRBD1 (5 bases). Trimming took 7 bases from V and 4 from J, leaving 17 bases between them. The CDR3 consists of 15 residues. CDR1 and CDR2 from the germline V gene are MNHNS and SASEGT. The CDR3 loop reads CASNTRDSTGNTIYF. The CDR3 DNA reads TGTGCCAGCAACACACGGGACTCCACAGGAAACACCATATATTTT.

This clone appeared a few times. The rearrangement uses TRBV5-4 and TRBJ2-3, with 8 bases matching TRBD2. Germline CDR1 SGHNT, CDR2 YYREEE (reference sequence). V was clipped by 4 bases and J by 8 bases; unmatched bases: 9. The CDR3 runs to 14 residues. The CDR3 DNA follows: TGTGCCAGCAGCCCGGATAGCGGGGAGGGTACGCAGTATTTT. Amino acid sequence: CASSPDSGEGTQYF.

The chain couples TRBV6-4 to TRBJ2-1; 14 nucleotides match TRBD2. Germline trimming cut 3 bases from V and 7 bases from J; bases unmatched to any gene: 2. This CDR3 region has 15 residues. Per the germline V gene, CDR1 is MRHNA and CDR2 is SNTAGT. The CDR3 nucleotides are TGTGCCAGCAGTGAAAGGACTAGCGGGGGGAATGAGCAGTTCTTC. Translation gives CASSERTSGGNEQFF.

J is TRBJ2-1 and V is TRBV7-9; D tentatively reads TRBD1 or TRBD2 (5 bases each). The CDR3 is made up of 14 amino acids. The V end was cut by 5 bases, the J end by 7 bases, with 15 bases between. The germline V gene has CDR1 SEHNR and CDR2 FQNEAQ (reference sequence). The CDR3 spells CASSQIPGRNEQFF. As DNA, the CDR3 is TGTGCCAGCAGCCAAATCCCGGGACGAAATGAGCAGTTCTTC.

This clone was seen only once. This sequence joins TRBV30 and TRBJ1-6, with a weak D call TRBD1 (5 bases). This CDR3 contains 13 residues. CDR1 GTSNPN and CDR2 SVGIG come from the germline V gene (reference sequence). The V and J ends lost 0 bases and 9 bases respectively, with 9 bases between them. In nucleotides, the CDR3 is TGTGCCTGGAGTGTAGGGGACTTTTCACCCCTCCACTTT. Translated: CAWSVGDFSPLHF.

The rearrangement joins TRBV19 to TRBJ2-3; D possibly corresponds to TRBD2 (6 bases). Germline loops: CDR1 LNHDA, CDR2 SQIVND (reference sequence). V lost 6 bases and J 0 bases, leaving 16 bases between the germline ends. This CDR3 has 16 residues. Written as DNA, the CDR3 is TGTGCCAGTAGCTGGAGGGGTGGGGCTAGCACAGATACGCAGTATTTT. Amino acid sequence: CASSWRGGASTDTQYF. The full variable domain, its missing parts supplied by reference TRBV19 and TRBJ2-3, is DGGITQSPKYLFRKEGQNVTLSCEQNLNHDAMYWYRQDPGQGLRLIYYSQIVNDFQKGDIAEGYSVSREKKESFPLTVTSAQKNPTAFYLCASSWRGGASTDTQYFGPGTRLTVL.

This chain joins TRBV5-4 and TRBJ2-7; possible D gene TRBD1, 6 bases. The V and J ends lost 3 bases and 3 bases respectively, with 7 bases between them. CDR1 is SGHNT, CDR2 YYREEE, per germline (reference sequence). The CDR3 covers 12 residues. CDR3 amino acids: CASSSDSYEQYF. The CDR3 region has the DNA TGTGCCAGCAGCTCGGACAGCTACGAGCAGTACTTC.

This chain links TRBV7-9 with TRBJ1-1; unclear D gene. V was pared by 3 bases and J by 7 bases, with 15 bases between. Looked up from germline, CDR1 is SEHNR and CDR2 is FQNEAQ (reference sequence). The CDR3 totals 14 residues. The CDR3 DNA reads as TGTGCCAGCAGCTTGGTGGGAAACGAGGATGAAGCTTTCTTT. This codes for CASSLVGNEDEAFF.

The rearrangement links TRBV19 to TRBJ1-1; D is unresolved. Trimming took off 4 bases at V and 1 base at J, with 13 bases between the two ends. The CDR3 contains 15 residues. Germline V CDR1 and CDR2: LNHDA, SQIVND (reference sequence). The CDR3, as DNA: TGTGCCAGTAGTACCGGGCCTGTGAAGAACACTGAAGCTTTCTTT. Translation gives CASSTGPVKNTEAFF.

CDR3 sequence reads: CASSEGLAGGDEQYF. As DNA, the CDR3 is TGCGCCAGCAGCGAGGGACTAGCGGGGGGAGACGAGCAGTACTTC. The chain carries TRBV4-1 and TRBJ2-7; 15 bases align to TRBD2. Germline CDR1 MGHRA, CDR2 YSYEKL. The CDR3 runs to 15 residues. The trim removed 5 bases at V and 5 bases at J, leaving 4 bases unmatched.

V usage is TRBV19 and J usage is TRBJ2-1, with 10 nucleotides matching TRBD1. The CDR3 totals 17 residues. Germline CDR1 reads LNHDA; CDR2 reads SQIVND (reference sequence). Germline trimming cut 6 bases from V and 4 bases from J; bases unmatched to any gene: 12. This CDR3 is CASRGGRGDRGYNEQFF. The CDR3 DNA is TGTGCCAGTAGGGGCGGTAGGGGGGACAGGGGTTACAATGAGCAGTTCTTC.

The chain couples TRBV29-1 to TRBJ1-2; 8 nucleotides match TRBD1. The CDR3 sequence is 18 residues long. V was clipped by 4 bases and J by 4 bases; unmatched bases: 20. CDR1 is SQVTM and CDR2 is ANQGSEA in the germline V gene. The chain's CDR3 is CSVAGGPPGTGITYGYTF. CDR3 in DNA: TGCAGCGTTGCTGGAGGCCCACCCGGGACAGGAATAACCTATGGCTACACCTTC.

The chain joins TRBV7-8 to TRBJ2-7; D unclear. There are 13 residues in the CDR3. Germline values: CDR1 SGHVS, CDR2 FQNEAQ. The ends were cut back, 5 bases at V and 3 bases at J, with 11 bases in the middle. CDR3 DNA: TGTGCCAGCAGCGTCGACCCCCGCTACGAGCAGTACTTC. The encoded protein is CASSVDPRYEQYF.

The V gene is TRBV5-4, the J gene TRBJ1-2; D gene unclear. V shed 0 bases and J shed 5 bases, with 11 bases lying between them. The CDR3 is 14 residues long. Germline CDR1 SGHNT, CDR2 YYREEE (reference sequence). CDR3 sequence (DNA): TGTGCCAGCAGCTTGGAGTCAGGACGATATGGCTACACCTTC. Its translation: CASSLESGRYGYTF.

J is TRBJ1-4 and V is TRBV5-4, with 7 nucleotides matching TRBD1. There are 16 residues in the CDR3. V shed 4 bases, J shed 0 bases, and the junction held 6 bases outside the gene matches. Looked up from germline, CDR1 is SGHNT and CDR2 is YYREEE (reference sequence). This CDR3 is CASSPDRVTTNEKLFF. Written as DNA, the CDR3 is TGTGCCAGCAGCCCTGACAGGGTTACAACTAATGAAAAACTGTTTTTT.